This T cell receptor (beta chain) comes out of a study of cytomegalovirus exposure and HLA in healthy donors. Study-wide context: Of 300 to 500 genotyped donors, about 80% clustered with self-reported Caucasian donors. Study-wide findings and caveats: In a later analysis, parvovirus B19, influenza, CMV and Epstein-Barr virus appeared linked to several top co-occurrence clusters.

CDR1 is SGHRS, CDR2 YFSETQ, per germline. Trimming at V came to 3 bases and at J to 0 bases, leaving 2 bases not matched to a gene. This CDR3 spans 15 amino acids. Of note for this clone: Its antigen remains unknown. Other DNA sequences in the sample encode the same CDR3.

The PCR employed 60 Vbeta primers together with 13 Jbeta primers. Sequencing used immunoSEQ multiplex PCR; TCRdb keeps in-frame clones, though not all of them. Here the sample spans around 130,000 clones, around 77% being singletons. The receptor was isolated from a man between 45 and 60 years old in good health and CMV-seronegative. The material sequenced was PBMCs. The genes are TRBV5-1 and TRBJ2-3, with 9 bases fitting TRBD2. The CDR3 nucleotides are TGCGCCAGCAGCTCGACTAGCGGAAGCACAGATACGCAGTATTTT. As protein: CASSSTSGSTDTQYF.